The T cell receptor (beta chain) described here comes from a study of CD8 T cells in ankylosing spondylitis. The germline V gene has CDR1 DFQATT and CDR2 SNEGSKA (reference sequence). The CDR3 spans 13 residues. Deletions cut 2 bases from V and 1 base from J, with 8 bases between. By quantitative 5'-RACE with molecular barcodes, the TCR beta libraries were made. TCRdb fed the 5' RACE reads into MiXCR, producing one record per CDR3 protein. The profile shows under 550,000 distinct CDR3 sequences, roughly 26% of them singletons. Findings of the study overall: Reported data indicate significant enrichment of disease-linked clones within matched ankylosing spondylitis synovial fluid. Seemingly distinctive of ankylosing spondylitis blood was a TCR beta motif formed by eight highly homologous variants. Certain motif variants had earlier appeared in reactive arthritis synovial fluid and blood.

Details on this clonotype: Antigen: not known.

Input material: blood, either unsorted or a sorted T cell fraction (not recorded which). This chain uses TRBV20-1 with TRBJ1-1; D is unresolved. The sequence was obtained from a male donor with ankylosing spondylitis. Here the CDR3 DNA reads TGCAGTGCTAGACGGGAGAGGAACACTGAAGCTTTCTTT. Its protein product is CSARRERNTEAFF.